The rows below give T cell receptor beta chains drawn from one sample of a study of shared clonotypes between healthy human individuals. Assay: immunoSEQ multiplex PCR; the TCRdb copy retains only in-frame clones and omits some. This table holds fewer than 850,000 clones, 96% found once. Material for sequencing was naive CD8+ T cells sorted from blood. These receptors originate from a young man in good health. Each CDR3 is given with its conserved first and last residue. Each record gives: V gene, J gene, D gene, CDR3 DNA, CDR3 protein. A D gene is named only where the DNA matches it firmly.

V: TRBV11-2
J: TRBJ2-7
D: TRBD2
DNA: TGTGCCAGCAGCGCGAGACCAAGCGGGGTAAGCTCCTACGAGCAGTACTTC
CDR3: CASSARPSGVSSYEQYF

V: TRBV13
J: TRBJ2-5
D: -
DNA: TGTGCCAGCAGCTTACAGGGCGGGCAAGAGACCCAGTACTTC
CDR3: CASSLQGGQETQYF

V: TRBV29-1
J: TRBJ2-1
D: TRBD1
DNA: TGCAGCGTTTACCACAGGGGACATGGAGATGAGCAGTTCTTC
CDR3: CSVYHRGHGDEQFF

V: TRBV6-1
J: TRBJ2-7
D: TRBD2
DNA: TGTGCCAGCAGTGAAGGGAGCCTAGCGGCCTCCTACGAGCAGTACTTC
CDR3: CASSEGSLAASYEQYF

V: TRBV4-3
J: TRBJ2-7
D: -
DNA: TGCGCCAGCAGCTGGGGTCGGGGGGCTAATTACGAGCAGTACTTC
CDR3: CASSWGRGANYEQYF

V: TRBV7-9
J: TRBJ2-7
D: TRBD1
DNA: TGTGCCAGCAGCCAGCCGGGACAGGGGTCGATCGAGCAGTACTTC
CDR3: CASSQPGQGSIEQYF

V: TRBV14
J: TRBJ1-4
D: -
DNA: TGTGCCAGCAGCCTGGGACATCCTGAAAAACTGTTTTTT
CDR3: CASSLGHPEKLFF

V: TRBV7-9
J: TRBJ2-1
D: -
DNA: TGTGCCAGCAGCCCGCCGTATCTAGGCTCCTACAATGAGCAGTTCTTC
CDR3: CASSPPYLGSYNEQFF

V: TRBV4-1
J: TRBJ2-3
D: -
DNA: TGCGCCAGCAGCCAAGTACCCGGGCCCCGGACAGATACGCAGTATTTT
CDR3: CASSQVPGPRTDTQYF

V: TRBV5-6
J: TRBJ2-7
D: -
DNA: TGTGCCAGCAGCGCAGGGATCAATCCCTACGAGCAGTACTTC
CDR3: CASSAGINPYEQYF

V: TRBV20-1
J: TRBJ2-7
D: -
DNA: TGCAGTGCTAGCCCAGTCTACGAGCAGTACTTC
CDR3: CSASPVYEQYF

V: TRBV11-2
J: TRBJ2-7
D: TRBD2
DNA: TGTGCCAGCAGCTTAGTAGGGGGACTAGCGGGAGTCGACGAGCAGTACTTC
CDR3: CASSLVGGLAGVDEQYF

V: TRBV5-1
J: TRBJ2-7
D: -
DNA: TGCGCCAGCAGCTACGTAGCCCATAACTCCTACGAGCAGTACTTC
CDR3: CASSYVAHNSYEQYF

V: TRBV6-5
J: TRBJ2-5
D: -
DNA: TGTGCCAGCAGTTACAACGGCCAGGTTCGTGGTGAGACCCAGTACTTC
CDR3: CASSYNGQVRGETQYF

V: TRBV7-9
J: TRBJ2-5
D: -
DNA: TGTGCCAGCAGCTCCTTTCCCTTTCCGGGATCAAAAGAGACCCAGTACTTC
CDR3: CASSSFPFPGSKETQYF